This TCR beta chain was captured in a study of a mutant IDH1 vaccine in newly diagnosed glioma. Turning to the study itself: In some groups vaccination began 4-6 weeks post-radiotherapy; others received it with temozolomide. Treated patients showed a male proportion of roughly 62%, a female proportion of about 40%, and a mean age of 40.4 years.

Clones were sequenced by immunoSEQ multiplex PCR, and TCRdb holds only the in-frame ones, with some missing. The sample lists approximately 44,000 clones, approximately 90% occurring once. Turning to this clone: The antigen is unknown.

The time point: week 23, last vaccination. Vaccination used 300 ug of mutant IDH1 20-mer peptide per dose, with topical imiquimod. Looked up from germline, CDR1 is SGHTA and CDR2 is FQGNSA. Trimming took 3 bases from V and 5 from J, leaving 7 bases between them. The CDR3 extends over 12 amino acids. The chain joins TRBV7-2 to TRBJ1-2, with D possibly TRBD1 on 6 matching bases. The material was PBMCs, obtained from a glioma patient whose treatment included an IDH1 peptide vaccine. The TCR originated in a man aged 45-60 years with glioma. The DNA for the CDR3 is TGTGCCAGCAGCTTGGACAGTTATGGCTACACCTTC. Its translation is CASSLDSYGYTF.